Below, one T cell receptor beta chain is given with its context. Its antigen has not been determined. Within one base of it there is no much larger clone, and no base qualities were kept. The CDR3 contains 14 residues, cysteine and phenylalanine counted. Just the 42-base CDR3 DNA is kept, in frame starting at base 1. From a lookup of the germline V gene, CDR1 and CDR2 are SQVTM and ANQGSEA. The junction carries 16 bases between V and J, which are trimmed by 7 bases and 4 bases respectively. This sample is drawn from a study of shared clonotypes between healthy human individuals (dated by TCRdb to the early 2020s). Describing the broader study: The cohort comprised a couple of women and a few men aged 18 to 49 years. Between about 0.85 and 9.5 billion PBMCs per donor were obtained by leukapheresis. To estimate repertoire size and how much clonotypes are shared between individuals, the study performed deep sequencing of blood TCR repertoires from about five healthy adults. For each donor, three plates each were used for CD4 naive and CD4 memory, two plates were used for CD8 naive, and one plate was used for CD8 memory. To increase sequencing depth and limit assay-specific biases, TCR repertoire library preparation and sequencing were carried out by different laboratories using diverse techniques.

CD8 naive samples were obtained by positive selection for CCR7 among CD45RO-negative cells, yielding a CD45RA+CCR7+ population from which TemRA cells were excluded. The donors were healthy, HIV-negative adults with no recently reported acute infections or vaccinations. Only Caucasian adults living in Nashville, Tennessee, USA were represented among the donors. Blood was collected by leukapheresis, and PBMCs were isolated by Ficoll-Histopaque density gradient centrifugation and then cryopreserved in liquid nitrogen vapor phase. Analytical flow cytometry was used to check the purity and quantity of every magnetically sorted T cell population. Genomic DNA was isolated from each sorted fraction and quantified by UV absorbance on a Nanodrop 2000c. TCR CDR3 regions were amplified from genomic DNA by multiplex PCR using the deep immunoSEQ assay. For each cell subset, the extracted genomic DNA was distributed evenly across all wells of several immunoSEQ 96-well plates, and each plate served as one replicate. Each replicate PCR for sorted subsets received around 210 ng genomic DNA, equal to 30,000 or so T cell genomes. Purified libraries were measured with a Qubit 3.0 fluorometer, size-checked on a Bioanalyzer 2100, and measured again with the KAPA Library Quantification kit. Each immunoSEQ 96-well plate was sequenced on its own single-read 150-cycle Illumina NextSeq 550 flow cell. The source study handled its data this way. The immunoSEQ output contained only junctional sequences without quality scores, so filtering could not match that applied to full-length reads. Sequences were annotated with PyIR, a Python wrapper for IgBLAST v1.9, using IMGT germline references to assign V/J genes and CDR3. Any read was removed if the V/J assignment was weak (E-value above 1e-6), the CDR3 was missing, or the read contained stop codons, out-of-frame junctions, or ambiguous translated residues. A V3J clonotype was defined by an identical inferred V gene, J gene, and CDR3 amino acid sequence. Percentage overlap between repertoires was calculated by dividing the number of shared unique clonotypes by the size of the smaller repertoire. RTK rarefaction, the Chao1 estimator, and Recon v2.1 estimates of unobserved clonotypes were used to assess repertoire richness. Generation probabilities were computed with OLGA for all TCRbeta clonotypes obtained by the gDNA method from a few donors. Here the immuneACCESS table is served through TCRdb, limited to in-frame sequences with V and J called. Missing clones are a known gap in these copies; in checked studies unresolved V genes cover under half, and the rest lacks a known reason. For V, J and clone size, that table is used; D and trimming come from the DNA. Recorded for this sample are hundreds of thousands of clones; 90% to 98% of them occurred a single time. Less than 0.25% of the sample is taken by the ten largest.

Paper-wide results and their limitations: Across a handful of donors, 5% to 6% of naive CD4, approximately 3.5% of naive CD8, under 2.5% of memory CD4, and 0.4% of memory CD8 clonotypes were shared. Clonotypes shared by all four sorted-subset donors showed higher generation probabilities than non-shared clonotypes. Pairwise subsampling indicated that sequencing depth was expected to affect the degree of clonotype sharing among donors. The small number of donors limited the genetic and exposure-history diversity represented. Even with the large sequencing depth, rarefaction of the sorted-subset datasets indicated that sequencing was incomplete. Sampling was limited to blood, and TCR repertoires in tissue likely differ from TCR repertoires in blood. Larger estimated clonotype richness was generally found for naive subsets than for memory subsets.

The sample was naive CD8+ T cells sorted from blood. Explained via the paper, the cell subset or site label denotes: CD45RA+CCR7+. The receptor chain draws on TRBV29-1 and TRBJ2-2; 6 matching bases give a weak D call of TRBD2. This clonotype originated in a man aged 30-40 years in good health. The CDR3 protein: CSALTSVSTGELFF. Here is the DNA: TGCAGCGCCCTGACTAGTGTCAGCACCGGGGAGCTGTTTTTT.